The rows below give T cell receptor beta chains drawn from one sample of a study of T-cell memory formation after mild COVID-19. One entry per CDR3 protein, called by TCRdb with MiXCR from the 5' RACE reads. The sample records about 620,000 distinct CDR3 sequences, around 17% being singletons. Sequencing was done on a sample of PBMCs or a T cell subset sorted from them (not recorded which). The receptors come from an adult woman who had mild COVID-19 (a few samples of this study predate the infection). Cell type and time point are not known. CDR3s include the opening cysteine and the closing phenylalanine or tryptophan. D genes are given only for firm matches. Size is stated for part of the rows, as once, few or many counts, or as a class when the clone is expanded.

clone size	V gene	CDR3 length	D gene	J gene	CDR3 DNA	CDR3 protein
-	TRBV27	15	TRBD1	TRBJ1-2	TGTGCCAGCAGTCCGAAGACAGGGATGGGCTATGGCTACACCTTC	CASSPKTGMGYGYTF
few	TRBV25-1	14	-	TRBJ1-6	TGTGCCAGCAGTCTCGGCGCCGTGAGTTCACCCCTCCACTTT	CASSLGAVSSPLHF
few	TRBV12-3/TRBV12-4	17	TRBD1	TRBJ1-3	TGTGCCAGCAGTGCCTCGGGACAGGGAAAAGGTGGAAACACCATATATTTT	CASSASGQGKGGNTIYF
-	TRBV3-1	12	TRBD1	TRBJ1-2	TGTGCCAGCAGCCACACAGGGGATGGCTACACCTTC	CASSHTGDGYTF
few	TRBV12-3/TRBV12-4	15	TRBD2	TRBJ2-1	TGTGCCAGCAGCTACACCAGCGGGGGGGCAAGTGAGCAGTTCTTC	CASSYTSGGASEQFF
-	TRBV12-3/TRBV12-4	13	-	TRBJ1-2	TGTGCCAGCAGTTTGCGCAGGGACTATGGCTACACCTTC	CASSLRRDYGYTF
-	TRBV5-1	15	TRBD1	TRBJ1-6	TGCGCCAGCAGCTTGGGGCACAGGGGGCTTTCACCCCTCCACTTT	CASSLGHRGLSPLHF
many	TRBV3-1	15	TRBD2	TRBJ2-7	TGTGCCAGCAGCCAAGTGGCGGGGGGTACCTACGAGCAGTACTTC	CASSQVAGGTYEQYF
-	TRBV6-1	15	-	TRBJ2-5	TGTGCCAGCAGTGAAGCGTGGGCAGGGAGAGAGACCCAGTACTTC	CASSEAWAGRETQYF
-	TRBV25-1	12	-	TRBJ1-4	TGTGCCAGCAGTGAGGGGAGGGAAAAACTGTTTTTT	CASSEGREKLFF
few	TRBV3-1	15	-	TRBJ1-5	TGTGCCAGCAGCCCCTCGAGCGCTAGCAATCAGCCCCAGCATTTT	CASSPSSASNQPQHF
few	TRBV29-1	14	-	TRBJ2-1	TGCAGCGTCCGTGACTCCGGCTCCTACAATGAGCAGTTCTTC	CSVRDSGSYNEQFF
few	TRBV29-1	13	-	TRBJ2-4	TGCAGCGGACTGACCAACCTAGAGAACATTCAGTACTTC	CSGLTNLENIQYF
-	TRBV18	14	-	TRBJ1-1	TGTGCCAGCTCACCACCATCAGTGAACACTGAAGCTTTCTTT	CASSPPSVNTEAFF
few	TRBV28	14	-	TRBJ2-5	TGTGCCAGCAGTTCAAGTAGTCTCCAAGAGACCCAGTACTTC	CASSSSSLQETQYF
few	TRBV24-1	16	TRBD1	TRBJ2-1	TGTGCCACCAGTGATTTGGGGGACAGGGGGCTCAATGAGCAGTTCTTC	CATSDLGDRGLNEQFF
-	TRBV30	15	-	TRBJ1-1	TGTGCCTGGAGACCGTACATATATGGGAACACTGAAGCTTTCTTT	CAWRPYIYGNTEAFF
-	TRBV20-1	17	TRBD1	TRBJ2-3	TGCAGTGCTAGAGATTTAAGGGACAGGGGCTTCACAGATACGCAGTATTTT	CSARDLRDRGFTDTQYF
many	TRBV5-1	15	-	TRBJ2-1	TGCGCCAGCAGCTTGGTTCCCCAGGTTTACAATGAGCAGTTCTTC	CASSLVPQVYNEQFF
-	TRBV18	17	-	TRBJ2-1	TGTGCCAGCTCAATCCCCTTGGGGGGCAACGAGGGCAATGAGCAGTTCTTC	CASSIPLGGNEGNEQFF
few	TRBV7-9	15	-	TRBJ2-7	TGTGCCAGCAGCTATGACAGCCCTAGCTCCTACGAGCAGTACTTC	CASSYDSPSSYEQYF
few	TRBV9	14	TRBD1	TRBJ2-7	TGTGCCAGCAGCGTAGATGACAGGGGCTACGAGCAGTACTTC	CASSVDDRGYEQYF
few	TRBV7-9	16	TRBD2	TRBJ2-1	TGTGCCAGCAGCTTAGCGCCCCGGATAGCGGGAGCTGAGCAGTTCTTC	CASSLAPRIAGAEQFF
few	TRBV6-2/TRBV6-3	15	-	TRBJ2-2	TGTGCCAGCAGTTACTCGATTTTACGGAACGGGGAGCTGTTTTTT	CASSYSILRNGELFF
-	TRBV19	16	-	TRBJ2-6	TGTGCCAGTAGTATAGACAGGGGAGCTGGGGCCAACGTCCTGACTTTC	CASSIDRGAGANVLTF
many	TRBV7-9	14	-	TRBJ2-3	TGTGCCAGCAGCGCCGTAGCGGGCACAGATACGCAGTATTTT	CASSAVAGTDTQYF
-	TRBV21-1	18	-	TRBJ1-1	TGTGCCAGCAGCAATCCCCTTTCGTCGAGGGACAGGAACACTGAAGCTTTCTTT	CASSNPLSSRDRNTEAFF
-	TRBV5-1	12	-	TRBJ2-1	TGCGCCAGCAGCACGGCGACGGCCGAGCAGTTCTTC	CASSTATAEQFF
few	TRBV12-3/TRBV12-4	16	-	TRBJ1-2	TGTGCCAGCAGTTTAAGTGGCCGAGACGGGAACTATGGCTACACCTTC	CASSLSGRDGNYGYTF
-	TRBV28	14	TRBD2	TRBJ2-3	TGTGCCAGCAAGCTAGCGGGAGAGATAGATACGCAGTATTTT	CASKLAGEIDTQYF
few	TRBV7-2	14	-	TRBJ2-3	TGTGCCAGCAGCCCCCGACAGATCACAGATACGCAGTATTTT	CASSPRQITDTQYF
-	TRBV13	15	TRBD1	TRBJ2-1	TGTGCCAGCAGTCAGGACAGGGGGTTTTACAATGAGCAGTTCTTC	CASSQDRGFYNEQFF
many	TRBV5-1	17	-	TRBJ2-5	TGCGCCAGCAGCCCCCCCCGCGCGGGGTTTAGCCAAGAGACCCAGTACTTC	CASSPPRAGFSQETQYF
-	TRBV4-1	17	-	TRBJ1-2	TGCGCCAGCAGCCAAGAGGGGTTTGGGGCAGTAAACTATGGCTACACCTTC	CASSQEGFGAVNYGYTF
few	TRBV5-1	16	TRBD2	TRBJ2-5	TGCGCCAGCAGCTTATTGGCTAGCGGGGGTCAAGAGACCCAGTACTTC	CASSLLASGGQETQYF
-	TRBV9	16	-	TRBJ2-3	TGTGCCAGCAGCGTATCAGGGGCCAAACTTACAGATACGCAGTATTTT	CASSVSGAKLTDTQYF
few	TRBV25-1	14	-	TRBJ2-3	TGTGCCAGCAGTGAATCAGGGCACGCAGATACGCAGTATTTT	CASSESGHADTQYF
-	TRBV7-6	16	-	TRBJ2-7	TGTGCCAGCAGCTTAAGCCTGGACACAATGGGTTACGAGCAGTACTTC	CASSLSLDTMGYEQYF
few	TRBV25-1	15	-	TRBJ1-2	TGTGCCAGCAGTGAAGTGGGATTGGGATTTGGTGGCTACACCTTC	CASSEVGLGFGGYTF
-	TRBV7-9	15	-	TRBJ1-4	TGTGCCAGCAGCTATGGGACCGACGGCAATCAAAAACTGTTTTTT	CASSYGTDGNQKLFF
-	TRBV19	15	TRBD1	TRBJ1-1	TGTGCCAGTAGTATGACAGGGACGCTGAACACTGAAGCTTTCTTT	CASSMTGTLNTEAFF
many	TRBV9	16	TRBD2	TRBJ2-3	TGTGCCAGCAGCCCCCGGGTTAGCGGGGGGGCGAATACGCAGTATTTT	CASSPRVSGGANTQYF
few	TRBV19	13	-	TRBJ2-3	TGTGCCAGTAGTGCGACACTAGGGGATACGCAGTATTTT	CASSATLGDTQYF
-	TRBV20-1	14	-	TRBJ2-1	TGCAGTGCTAGGGAACCGGCCTCCTACAATGAGCAGTTCTTC	CSAREPASYNEQFF
few	TRBV4-1	16	TRBD1	TRBJ2-5	TGCGCCAGCAGCCCTAAACAGGGGGCGGGTGGTGAGACCCAGTACTTC	CASSPKQGAGGETQYF
-	TRBV7-2	14	-	TRBJ1-5	TGTGCCAGCAGCTTAACCTTCGGCAATCAGCCCCAGCATTTT	CASSLTFGNQPQHF
-	TRBV6-2/TRBV6-3	12	-	TRBJ1-1	TGTGCCAGCAGTACTCCAGGCACTGAAGCTTTCTTT	CASSTPGTEAFF
medium-sized	TRBV10-3	16	-	TRBJ1-1	TGTGCCATCAGTGAGTCCCGGACAGCGGGCGGCACTGAAGCTTTCTTT	CAISESRTAGGTEAFF
few	TRBV3-1	14	-	TRBJ1-1	TGTGCCAGCAGCCAGCAGTTATCGAACACTGAAGCTTTCTTT	CASSQQLSNTEAFF
few	TRBV7-9	15	-	TRBJ2-5	TGTGCCAGCACCCACGAGGGCAGGCGATGGGAGACCCAGTACTTC	CASTHEGRRWETQYF
-	TRBV12-3/TRBV12-4	15	-	TRBJ2-5	TGTGCCAGCAGTTTAAATCAGCTCTCATCCGAGACCCAGTACTTC	CASSLNQLSSETQYF
few	TRBV25-1	14	-	TRBJ2-7	TGTGCCAGCAGGACCGGGACACCAGCCTACGAGCAGTACTTC	CASRTGTPAYEQYF